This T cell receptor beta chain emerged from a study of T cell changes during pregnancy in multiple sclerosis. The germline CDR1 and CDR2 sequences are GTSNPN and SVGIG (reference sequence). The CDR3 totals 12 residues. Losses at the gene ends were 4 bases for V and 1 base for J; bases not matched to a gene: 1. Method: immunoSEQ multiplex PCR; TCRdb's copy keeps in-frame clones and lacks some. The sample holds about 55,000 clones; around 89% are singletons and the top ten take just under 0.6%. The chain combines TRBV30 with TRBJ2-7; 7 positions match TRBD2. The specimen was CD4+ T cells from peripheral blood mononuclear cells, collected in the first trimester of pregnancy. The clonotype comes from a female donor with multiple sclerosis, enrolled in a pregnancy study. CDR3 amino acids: CAWTGGSYEQYF. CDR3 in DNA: TGTGCCTGGACGGGGGGTTCCTACGAGCAGTACTTC.